These T cell receptor beta chains were read from a single sample in a study of shared clonotypes between healthy human individuals. The table came from immunoSEQ multiplex PCR; TCRdb's copy has only in-frame clones and leaves some out. Among a few million clones listed, over 90% were seen once. Specimen: naive CD4+ T cells from PBMCs. These receptor sequences come from a man younger than 30 in good health. Some clones in this sample may be carry-over from other donors' samples. Both conserved end residues are part of each CDR3. The order of the fields is CDR3 length, D gene, V gene, J gene, CDR3 DNA, CDR3 protein. The D gene is left open where the match is weak.

length: 12; D: -; V: TRBV7-8; J: TRBJ2-4; DNA: TGTGCCAGCGGAATGGTAGGAAACATTCAGTACTTC; CDR3: CASGMVGNIQYF
length: 13; D: -; V: TRBV5-1; J: TRBJ2-7; DNA: TGCGCCAGCAGTTGGGACACGTACTACGAGCAGTACTTC; CDR3: CASSWDTYYEQYF
length: 15; D: TRBD1; V: TRBV27; J: TRBJ2-5; DNA: TGTGCCAGCAGTCCAGCACTTCAGGGGGAAGAGACCCAGTACTTC; CDR3: CASSPALQGEETQYF
length: 15; D: -; V: TRBV11-2; J: TRBJ2-7; DNA: TGTGCCAGCAGCTTAATGGGGCAGGGACCGTACGAGCAGTACTTC; CDR3: CASSLMGQGPYEQYF
length: 15; D: -; V: TRBV28; J: TRBJ1-5; DNA: TGTGCCAGCACCACTCTGGGGGTAAGGAATCAGCCCCAGCATTTT; CDR3: CASTTLGVRNQPQHF
length: 16; D: -; V: TRBV7-9; J: TRBJ2-7; DNA: TGTGCCAGCAGCTTAACGTGGGACCCCGACTCCTACGAGCAGTACTTC; CDR3: CASSLTWDPDSYEQYF
length: 16; D: -; V: TRBV27; J: TRBJ2-7; DNA: TGTGCCAGCAGTTTAATTCAGGGACTGAACCTACGAGAGCAGTACTTC; CDR3: CASSLIQGLNLREQYF
length: 16; D: -; V: TRBV6-5; J: TRBJ2-5; DNA: TGTGCCAGCAGTTACTCCCCCGGACAGTCAAGGGAGACCCAGTACTTC; CDR3: CASSYSPGQSRETQYF
length: 15; D: -; V: TRBV14; J: TRBJ2-7; DNA: TGTGCCAGCAGCCAGCAGAGGCGGAGGGCCTCCGAGCAGTACTTC; CDR3: CASSQQRRRASEQYF
length: 12; D: -; V: TRBV2; J: TRBJ1-5; DNA: TGTGCCAGCAGCCCCGGGGGTCAGCCCCAGCATTTT; CDR3: CASSPGGQPQHF
length: 13; D: -; V: TRBV7-9; J: TRBJ2-3; DNA: TGTGCCAGCACCGCAAAGTTTGGAGATACGCAGTATTTT; CDR3: CASTAKFGDTQYF
length: 16; D: TRBD2; V: TRBV18; J: TRBJ2-7; DNA: TGTGCCAGCTCACCGAGACTAGCGGGTAACTTGTGGGAGCAGTACTTC; CDR3: CASSPRLAGNLWEQYF
length: 17; D: TRBD2; V: TRBV28; J: TRBJ2-1; DNA: TGTGCCAGCAGTCCGTCAGGACTAGCGGGATTATACAATGAGCAGTTCTTC; CDR3: CASSPSGLAGLYNEQFF
length: 12; D: -; V: TRBV28; J: TRBJ1-5; DNA: TGTGCCAGCAGTTTTGGGGGGGGGCCCCAGCATTTT; CDR3: CASSFGGGPQHF
length: 13; D: -; V: TRBV2; J: TRBJ1-2; DNA: TGTGCCAGCAGTGAATCGGCAGGTTTGGGCTACACCTTC; CDR3: CASSESAGLGYTF
length: 15; D: -; V: TRBV5-1; J: TRBJ1-4; DNA: TGCGCCAGCAGCTTGGTCGGTCCGGGTAATGAAAAACTGTTTTTT; CDR3: CASSLVGPGNEKLFF
length: 14; D: -; V: TRBV28; J: TRBJ2-3; DNA: TGTGCCAGCAGTTATAGCGGAAGCACAGATACGCAGTATTTT; CDR3: CASSYSGSTDTQYF
length: 14; D: TRBD1; V: TRBV11-2; J: TRBJ2-1; DNA: TGTGCCAGCAGCTTAGGCTACAGGGGGCTTGGGACCTTCTTC; CDR3: CASSLGYRGLGTFF
length: 15; D: TRBD2; V: TRBV6-5; J: TRBJ2-5; DNA: TGTGCCAGCAGTTACGGGGGTAGCGGGCCGAAGACCCAGTACTTC; CDR3: CASSYGGSGPKTQYF
length: 13; D: -; V: TRBV28; J: TRBJ2-2; DNA: TGTGCCAGCAGTCTTAGTGTTCCCGGGGAGCTGTTTTTT; CDR3: CASSLSVPGELFF
length: 13; D: -; V: TRBV6-5; J: TRBJ2-5; DNA: TGTGCCAGCACTACGCCGGGAATAGAGACCCAGTACTTC; CDR3: CASTTPGIETQYF
length: 15; D: -; V: TRBV18; J: TRBJ1-5; DNA: TGTGCCAGCTCCGGTGAGAGTGGAAGCAATCAGCCCCAGCATTTT; CDR3: CASSGESGSNQPQHF
length: 13; D: TRBD1; V: TRBV10-3; J: TRBJ2-7; DNA: TGTGCCATCGGAATACAGGGGGCTGGTGAGCAGTACTTC; CDR3: CAIGIQGAGEQYF
length: 15; D: -; V: TRBV7-2; J: TRBJ1-1; DNA: TGTGCCAGCAGCTTAGCCCCCGACAGACCCACTGAAGCTTTCTTT; CDR3: CASSLAPDRPTEAFF
length: 18; D: -; V: TRBV7-8; J: TRBJ1-2; DNA: TGTGCCAGCAGTTCTTTCCCACCGACAGGCGAGAGGGGCTATGGCTACACCTTC; CDR3: CASSSFPPTGERGYGYTF
length: 13; D: -; V: TRBV18; J: TRBJ2-5; DNA: TGTGCCAGCTCACCTCTGCCCCAAGAGACCCAGTACTTC; CDR3: CASSPLPQETQYF
length: 14; D: -; V: TRBV5-1; J: TRBJ2-1; DNA: TGCGCCAGCAGCTTGGCTCAGGGTGGAAATGAGCAGTTCTTC; CDR3: CASSLAQGGNEQFF
length: 14; D: TRBD1; V: TRBV11-1; J: TRBJ1-1; DNA: TGTGCCAGCAGCACGCCGAGGACAGGGGGCCGAGCTTTCTTT; CDR3: CASSTPRTGGRAFF
length: 15; D: -; V: TRBV5-1; J: TRBJ2-1; DNA: TGCGCCAGCAGACAAGAGGGGGTCTCCTACAATGAGCAGTTCTTC; CDR3: CASRQEGVSYNEQFF
length: 12; D: -; V: TRBV15; J: TRBJ1-1; DNA: TGTGCCACCAGCAGAGACGGGACTGAAGCTTTCTTT; CDR3: CATSRDGTEAFF
length: 10; D: -; V: TRBV2; J: TRBJ2-1; DNA: TGTGCCAGCAGTCTCTATGAGCAGTTCTTC; CDR3: CASSLYEQFF
length: 14; D: -; V: TRBV28; J: TRBJ1-3; DNA: TGTGCCAGCAGTCCACGGACTACCGGAAACACCATATATTTT; CDR3: CASSPRTTGNTIYF
length: 15; D: TRBD2; V: TRBV27; J: TRBJ2-7; DNA: TGTGCCAGCAGGCTAACTAGCGGGAGACTCGACGAGCAGTACTTC; CDR3: CASRLTSGRLDEQYF
length: 12; D: -; V: TRBV7-9; J: TRBJ2-3; DNA: TGTGCCAGCCCTAAGGGCCCAGATACGCAGTATTTT; CDR3: CASPKGPDTQYF
length: 17; D: TRBD1; V: TRBV7-9; J: TRBJ2-3; DNA: TGTGCCAGCAGTCCCAGCCGAGGACAGGGTAAAACAGATACGCAGTATTTT; CDR3: CASSPSRGQGKTDTQYF
length: 15; D: TRBD1; V: TRBV5-1; J: TRBJ1-1; DNA: TGCGCCAGCAGCCTGCCGGGACAGAGACACACTGAAGCTTTCTTT; CDR3: CASSLPGQRHTEAFF
length: 17; D: -; V: TRBV7-2; J: TRBJ2-7; DNA: TGTGCCAGCAGCTTAGTGGCTGTAGTTTGGCGGTCCTACGAGCAGTACTTC; CDR3: CASSLVAVVWRSYEQYF
length: 16; D: -; V: TRBV4-1; J: TRBJ2-2; DNA: TGCGCCAGCAGCCAAGAAGCTGGGACTTTCTTCGGGGAGCTGTTTTTT; CDR3: CASSQEAGTFFGELFF
length: 13; D: -; V: TRBV5-4; J: TRBJ1-1; DNA: TGTGCCAGCAGCCCCGGCCCGAACACTGAAGCTTTCTTT; CDR3: CASSPGPNTEAFF
length: 10; D: -; V: TRBV30; J: TRBJ1-4; DNA: TGCCAAGACAGTAATGAAAAACTGTTTTTT; CDR3: CQDSNEKLFF
length: 14; D: -; V: TRBV2; J: TRBJ1-1; DNA: TGTGCCAGCAGAGTTGACGGGTCGGGCACTGAAGCTTTCTTT; CDR3: CASRVDGSGTEAFF
length: 14; D: -; V: TRBV7-2; J: TRBJ2-3; DNA: TGTGCCAGCAGCTTAGGGCAGGGCACAGATACGCAGTATTTT; CDR3: CASSLGQGTDTQYF